The rows below give T cell receptor beta chains drawn from one sample of a study of molecular identifiers for immune sequencing clone quantification. TCRdb called the PCR reads again in MiXCR, with one record for every CDR3 protein. The sample consists of about 510,000 distinct CDR3 sequences, roughly 24% of them appearing once. What was sequenced was naive CD8+ T cells from blood, with Jurkat cell RNA spiked in. The origin of the receptors is a human donor in good health. Some libraries in this study had Jurkat cell RNA spiked in. Each CDR3 is given with its conserved first and last residue. Fields, in order: J gene, D gene, V gene, clone size, CDR3 DNA, CDR3 protein. The D gene is left open where the match is weak. Size is omitted from some rows. Given values are once, few, many or a class for expanded clones.

j_gene: TRBJ2-5; d_gene: TRBD1; v_gene: TRBV19; abundance: few; CDR3nt: TGTGCCAGTAGTATGGGACAGGGGTTGGAGACCCAGTACTTC; CDR3aa: CASSMGQGLETQYF
j_gene: TRBJ1-5; d_gene: .; v_gene: TRBV4-1; abundance: many; CDR3nt: TGCGCCAGCAGCCAAGAGACCGGGGGGCGCATCGATCAGCCCCAGCATTTT; CDR3aa: CASSQETGGRIDQPQHF
j_gene: TRBJ2-2; d_gene: .; v_gene: TRBV10-3; abundance: .; CDR3nt: TGTGCCATCCTCACTAGCTCCAGAGATTTAGCCGGGGAGCTGTTTTTT; CDR3aa: CAILTSSRDLAGELFF
j_gene: TRBJ1-4; d_gene: .; v_gene: TRBV27; abundance: .; CDR3nt: TGTGCCAGCAGGGGTGGCCCGGACGGTGAAAAACTGTTTTTT; CDR3aa: CASRGGPDGEKLFF
j_gene: TRBJ2-7; d_gene: TRBD2; v_gene: TRBV4-3; abundance: .; CDR3nt: TGCGCCAGCAGCCAAACGGGTAGCGGGAGGGCGTACGAGCAGTACTTC; CDR3aa: CASSQTGSGRAYEQYF
j_gene: TRBJ2-3; d_gene: .; v_gene: TRBV19; abundance: .; CDR3nt: TGTGCCAGTAAGGCGGGGGCTGCAGATACGCAGTATTTT; CDR3aa: CASKAGAADTQYF
j_gene: TRBJ2-7; d_gene: TRBD2; v_gene: TRBV19; abundance: few; CDR3nt: TGTGCCAGTAGTAGAAAAAGCGGGATCGGCCACGAGCAGTACTTC; CDR3aa: CASSRKSGIGHEQYF
j_gene: TRBJ2-3; d_gene: TRBD1; v_gene: TRBV7-2; abundance: many; CDR3nt: TGTGCCAGCAGCTTAGAGAGACAGGGTCTATCAGATACGCAGTATTTT; CDR3aa: CASSLERQGLSDTQYF
j_gene: TRBJ2-1; d_gene: TRBD2; v_gene: TRBV3-1; abundance: .; CDR3nt: TGTGCCAGCAGGTCAAGTCTAGCGGGAGGGGATGAGCAGTTCTTC; CDR3aa: CASRSSLAGGDEQFF
j_gene: TRBJ2-3; d_gene: .; v_gene: TRBV2; abundance: many; CDR3nt: TGTGCCAGCAGGGCAGGGGGCACAGATACGCAGTATTTT; CDR3aa: CASRAGGTDTQYF
j_gene: TRBJ2-3; d_gene: TRBD2; v_gene: TRBV5-1; abundance: many; CDR3nt: TGCGCCAGCAGCTGGGAACCGGGACTAGCGGGAATCACAGATACGCAGTATTTT; CDR3aa: CASSWEPGLAGITDTQYF
j_gene: TRBJ1-1; d_gene: .; v_gene: TRBV19; abundance: many; CDR3nt: TGTGCCAGTAGTATAGGGGGACAAAGTGAAGCTTTCTTT; CDR3aa: CASSIGGQSEAFF
j_gene: TRBJ2-3; d_gene: .; v_gene: TRBV6-2/TRBV6-3; abundance: few; CDR3nt: TGTGCCAGCACAGAGCGGAACACAGATACGCAGTATTTT; CDR3aa: CASTERNTDTQYF
j_gene: TRBJ1-1; d_gene: .; v_gene: TRBV27; abundance: few; CDR3nt: TGTGCCAGCAGTCTAGGTGAGACCGTGAACACTGAAGCTTTCTTT; CDR3aa: CASSLGETVNTEAFF
j_gene: TRBJ1-5; d_gene: .; v_gene: TRBV27; abundance: .; CDR3nt: TGTGCCAGCGGACTTTATAGCAAGCAGCCCCAGCATTTT; CDR3aa: CASGLYSKQPQHF
j_gene: TRBJ1-5; d_gene: TRBD1; v_gene: TRBV4-3; abundance: .; CDR3nt: TGCGCCAGCAGCCAAGAAGTGGGGGGGGGACAGGTCAGGCAGCCCCAGCATTTT; CDR3aa: CASSQEVGGGQVRQPQHF
j_gene: TRBJ2-2; d_gene: .; v_gene: TRBV28; abundance: many; CDR3nt: TGTGCCAGCATAACAGGGATGAACACCGGGGAGCTGTTTTTT; CDR3aa: CASITGMNTGELFF
j_gene: TRBJ1-5; d_gene: .; v_gene: TRBV27; abundance: .; CDR3nt: TGTGCCAGCAGTTTATATCAGGGTACAGGACCCCAGCATTTT; CDR3aa: CASSLYQGTGPQHF
j_gene: TRBJ1-1; d_gene: TRBD1; v_gene: TRBV7-9; abundance: .; CDR3nt: TGTGCCAGCAGCGACGGGACAGATTTTGAAGCTTTCTTT; CDR3aa: CASSDGTDFEAFF
j_gene: TRBJ2-3; d_gene: .; v_gene: TRBV18; abundance: few; CDR3nt: TGTGCCAGCTCACCCGACTCAGTTAGCACAGATACGCAGTATTTT; CDR3aa: CASSPDSVSTDTQYF
j_gene: TRBJ1-5; d_gene: TRBD1; v_gene: TRBV12-3/TRBV12-4; abundance: few; CDR3nt: TGTGCCAGCTGTACAGGGGAACATCAGCCCCAGCATTTT; CDR3aa: CASCTGEHQPQHF
j_gene: TRBJ1-1; d_gene: .; v_gene: TRBV27; abundance: .; CDR3nt: TGTGCCAGCAGTTTATATTCGGGATTGCCTGAAGCTTTCTTT; CDR3aa: CASSLYSGLPEAFF
j_gene: TRBJ2-3; d_gene: .; v_gene: TRBV28; abundance: .; CDR3nt: TGTGCCAGCCGCAGCGACCGGGCGGCGGTTCCAGCTACGCAGTATTTT; CDR3aa: CASRSDRAAVPATQYF
j_gene: TRBJ2-2; d_gene: .; v_gene: TRBV6-2/TRBV6-3; abundance: few; CDR3nt: TGTGCCAGCAGTTACCCCGGACAGAACACCGGGGAGCTGTTTTTT; CDR3aa: CASSYPGQNTGELFF
j_gene: TRBJ2-3; d_gene: TRBD2; v_gene: TRBV9; abundance: many; CDR3nt: TGTGCCAGCAGCGATAGGTCCAGCGGGGGGAATGTGGATACGCAGTATTTT; CDR3aa: CASSDRSSGGNVDTQYF
j_gene: TRBJ2-4; d_gene: .; v_gene: TRBV3-1; abundance: .; CDR3nt: TGTGCCAGCAGCCAAAAGATGATCGACAGACCTCTAGTCAAAAACGTTCAGTACTTC; CDR3aa: CASSQKMIDRPLVKNVQYF
j_gene: TRBJ2-1; d_gene: TRBD2; v_gene: TRBV27; abundance: .; CDR3nt: TGTGCCAGCAGTTTAACGGGACTAGCGGTTTCCTACAATGAGCAGTTCTTC; CDR3aa: CASSLTGLAVSYNEQFF
j_gene: TRBJ1-3; d_gene: TRBD1; v_gene: TRBV9; abundance: .; CDR3nt: TGTGCCAGCAGCGGGGGAACAGGGGGGATCTCTGGAAACACCATATATTTT; CDR3aa: CASSGGTGGISGNTIYF
j_gene: TRBJ2-7; d_gene: TRBD1; v_gene: TRBV7-6; abundance: many; CDR3nt: TGTGCCAGCAGCGCCCGGGACAGGGGTTACGAGCAGTACTTC; CDR3aa: CASSARDRGYEQYF
j_gene: TRBJ2-7; d_gene: .; v_gene: TRBV6-5; abundance: many; CDR3nt: TGTGCCAGCAGCTACCGGGACGGATCCTACGAGCAGTACTTC; CDR3aa: CASSYRDGSYEQYF
j_gene: TRBJ2-7; d_gene: TRBD1; v_gene: TRBV6-6; abundance: many; CDR3nt: TGTGCCAGCAGCCGGGACAGGGGGTACGAGCAGTACTTC; CDR3aa: CASSRDRGYEQYF
j_gene: TRBJ1-4; d_gene: .; v_gene: TRBV6-6; abundance: few; CDR3nt: TGTGCCAGCAGTTATGGGGGGGAGAATGAAAAACTGTTTTTT; CDR3aa: CASSYGGENEKLFF
j_gene: TRBJ2-3; d_gene: .; v_gene: TRBV27; abundance: .; CDR3nt: TGTGCCAGCAGTTTTCTGGTTCGCACAGATACGCAGTATTTT; CDR3aa: CASSFLVRTDTQYF
j_gene: TRBJ1-3; d_gene: .; v_gene: TRBV13; abundance: many; CDR3nt: TGTGCCAGCAGCCCAGGGCCCTCTGGAAACACCATATATTTT; CDR3aa: CASSPGPSGNTIYF
j_gene: TRBJ2-1; d_gene: .; v_gene: TRBV7-2; abundance: .; CDR3nt: TGTGCCAGCAGCGCAAGCGGTTTCTCCTACAATGAGCAGTTCTTC; CDR3aa: CASSASGFSYNEQFF
j_gene: TRBJ2-5; d_gene: .; v_gene: TRBV6-5; abundance: .; CDR3nt: TGTGCCAGCAGGAGGACCACGGGGGTGGGAGAGACCCAGTACTTC; CDR3aa: CASRRTTGVGETQYF
j_gene: TRBJ2-2; d_gene: TRBD2; v_gene: TRBV10-1; abundance: once; CDR3nt: TGCGCCAGCAGTGAGTCGCTAGCGGCACTGAACACCGGGGAGCTGTTTTTT; CDR3aa: CASSESLAALNTGELFF
j_gene: TRBJ2-7; d_gene: .; v_gene: TRBV6-1; abundance: .; CDR3nt: TGTGCCAGCAGTGAACCCGGCAGGGGGGCATACGAGCAGTACTTC; CDR3aa: CASSEPGRGAYEQYF
j_gene: TRBJ2-7; d_gene: .; v_gene: TRBV20-1; abundance: .; CDR3nt: TGCAGTGCTTCCCCCTGGCTAGCGGACAAAGGGGGGATCTCCTACGAGCAGTACTTC; CDR3aa: CSASPWLADKGGISYEQYF
j_gene: TRBJ2-7; d_gene: .; v_gene: TRBV9; abundance: few; CDR3nt: TGTGCCAGCAGCCCTGACGGGACCTCCTTCTACGAGCAGTACTTC; CDR3aa: CASSPDGTSFYEQYF
j_gene: TRBJ2-3; d_gene: .; v_gene: TRBV4-3; abundance: few; CDR3nt: TGCGCCAGCAGCCAAGGACGGGGGGCGTCAGATACGCAGTATTTT; CDR3aa: CASSQGRGASDTQYF
j_gene: TRBJ2-7; d_gene: .; v_gene: TRBV11-2; abundance: .; CDR3nt: TGTGCCACCCAAGTGGATGAGCAGTACTTC; CDR3aa: CATQVDEQYF
j_gene: TRBJ2-2; d_gene: .; v_gene: TRBV13; abundance: .; CDR3nt: TGTGCCAGCAGCTTAGAAGGGACGAACACCGGGGAGCTGTTTTTT; CDR3aa: CASSLEGTNTGELFF
j_gene: TRBJ2-7; d_gene: .; v_gene: TRBV20-1; abundance: .; CDR3nt: TGCAGTGCTAGAGATCGCGTGATAGCGAGAATCTACGAGCAGTACTTC; CDR3aa: CSARDRVIARIYEQYF
j_gene: TRBJ2-7; d_gene: TRBD1; v_gene: TRBV24-1; abundance: few; CDR3nt: TGTGCCACCATCTTCCAGGGGGCTAAAAGCGAGCAGTACTTC; CDR3aa: CATIFQGAKSEQYF
j_gene: TRBJ2-2; d_gene: .; v_gene: TRBV7-9; abundance: few; CDR3nt: TGTGCCAGCAGCCACAGACTCGGGAACACCGGGGAGCTGTTTTTT; CDR3aa: CASSHRLGNTGELFF
j_gene: TRBJ1-1; d_gene: .; v_gene: TRBV21-1; abundance: few; CDR3nt: TGTGCCAGCAACTTCATCCGAGGGGCTGAAGCTTTCTTT; CDR3aa: CASNFIRGAEAFF
j_gene: TRBJ1-1; d_gene: .; v_gene: TRBV15; abundance: .; CDR3nt: TGTGCCACCAGCGGAGAAACCGGGACCGCCGGAGCTTTCTTT; CDR3aa: CATSGETGTAGAFF
j_gene: TRBJ1-5; d_gene: .; v_gene: TRBV6-5; abundance: many; CDR3nt: TGTGCCAGCAGGTCGGGGTTGGGTAGTGAGCCCCAGCATTTT; CDR3aa: CASRSGLGSEPQHF
j_gene: TRBJ2-7; d_gene: TRBD1; v_gene: TRBV4-1; abundance: .; CDR3nt: TGCGCCAGCAGCCAAGAGGGACAGGCCCCCTCCTACGAGCAGTACTTC; CDR3aa: CASSQEGQAPSYEQYF
j_gene: TRBJ1-2; d_gene: .; v_gene: TRBV27; abundance: few; CDR3nt: TGTGCCAGCAGTTCGCAGGGGCTTGGCGGCTACACCTTC; CDR3aa: CASSSQGLGGYTF